This T cell receptor beta chain was recovered during a study of OX40 agonist ivuxolimab in advanced cancers. This CDR3 has 21 residues. V lost 4 bases and J lost 6, with 33 bases in between. Per the germline V gene, CDR1 is MGHRA and CDR2 is YSYEKL. The method was immunoSEQ multiplex PCR; TCRdb's version includes in-frame clones alone and lacks a portion of them. The sample shows more than 70,000 clones, around 90% of them seen only once. This clonotype originated in an adult with an advanced solid tumor such as melanoma, head and neck, liver or kidney cancer. The rearrangement uses TRBV4-1 and TRBJ2-2, with D perhaps being TRBD1 or TRBD2 (7 bases each). Here the sequenced sample was CD4+ or CD8+ T cells sorted from blood, taken in a trial of the OX40 agonist ivuxolimab. DNA for the CDR3: TGCGCCAGCAGCCCTCTGACAGGGCGGGGAGGGGAGGGCCGAGCCGCCGGGGAGCTGTTTTTT. Its protein is CASSPLTGRGGEGRAAGELFF.